These 12 T cell receptor beta chains originate from one sample sequenced in a study of T cells in narcolepsy. Clones were sequenced by immunoSEQ multiplex PCR, and TCRdb holds only the in-frame ones, with some missing. The sample carries roughly 15,000 clones, 65% to 90% recorded once. Specimen: memory (CD45RA-) CD4+ T cells from blood. The receptors here all came from a human donor in good health.

A few counts support this clone. The rearrangement uses TRBV7-9 and TRBJ1-2; 11 bases fit TRBD1. There are 13 residues in the CDR3. Germline CDR1 is SEHNR and CDR2 is FQNEAQ (reference sequence). Losses at the gene ends were 7 bases for V and 8 bases for J; bases not matched to a gene: 6. CDR3 bases: TGTGCCAGCATATCGGGACAGGGGGGCGGCTACACCTTC. It is translated as CASISGQGGGYTF.

The chain combines TRBV7-6 with TRBJ2-1; D gene uncertain. This CDR3 region has 14 residues. CDR1 is SGHVS and CDR2 is FNYEAQ in the germline V gene. V lost 3 bases, J lost 9 bases, and 15 bases lay in between. DNA for the CDR3: TGTGCCAGCAGCTTCCTGCCGAAGGTGTCTGAGCAGTTCTTC. Encoded protein: CASSFLPKVSEQFF. The entire variable domain, with the rest obtained from reference TRBV7-6 and TRBJ2-1, is as follows: GAGVSQSPRYKVTKRGQDVALRCDPISGHVSLYWYRQALGQGPEFLTYFNYEAQQDKSGLPNDRFSAERPEGSISTLTIQRTEQRDSAMYRCASSFLPKVSEQFFGPGTRLTVL.

The gene calls are TRBV11-1 and TRBJ2-6; tentatively, D is TRBD1 (6 bases). The CDR3 extends over 19 amino acids. V gave up 5 bases and J gave up 0 bases, with 20 bases separating them. In germline, CDR1 is SGHAT, CDR2 FQDESV (reference sequence). The CDR3 is CASSQFRRTDHSGANVLTF. In nucleotides, the CDR3 is TGTGCCAGCAGCCAATTTCGGAGGACAGATCACTCTGGGGCCAACGTCCTGACTTTC.

This chain joins TRBV27 and TRBJ2-2; D ambiguous. The length of the CDR3 is 12 residues. Germline V lookup: CDR1 MNHEY, CDR2 SMNVEV (reference sequence). V lost 8 bases and J 4 bases, leaving 8 bases between the germline ends. This CDR3 is CASGWLTGELFF. For the CDR3, the DNA is TGTGCCAGCGGATGGCTCACCGGGGAGCTGTTTTTT.

V is TRBV27 and J is TRBJ2-5; 7 positions agree with TRBD2. TRBJ2-7 matches the DNA end more closely, so the J call is doubtful. This CDR3 region has 17 residues. Germline lookup yields CDR1 MNHEY and CDR2 SMNVEV (reference sequence). CDR3 bases: TGTGCCAGCAGCTGGGCACGATCCGGACTAGGTCGCTTCGAGCAGTACTTC. The encoded protein is CASSWARSGLGRFEQYF.

This clone was seen more than once but under ten times. The chain couples TRBV29-1 to TRBJ1-2; no clear D. From germline, CDR1 is SQVTM and CDR2 ANQGSEA. Between the trimmed V and J ends, which lost 4 bases and 3 bases, there was a span of 12 bases. The CDR3 has 13 residues. CDR3 nucleotides: TGCAGCGTTGGACGGCCTATTGACTATGGCTACACCTTC. Encoded protein: CSVGRPIDYGYTF.

The chain links TRBV2 to TRBJ1-5; a possible D gene is TRBD1 (5 bases). The germline gives CDR1 SNHLY, CDR2 FYNNEI. CDR3 size: 13 residues. V was trimmed by 6 bases and J by 1 base, leaving 7 bases between them. The CDR3 loop reads CASSGGSNQPQHF. The DNA of the CDR3 is TGTGCCAGCAGCGGGGGAAGCAATCAGCCCCAGCATTTT.

The genes are TRBV5-1 and TRBJ1-1, with 8 bases matching TRBD1. Germline V gives CDR1 SGHRS, CDR2 YFSETQ. V trimming: 1 base; J trimming: 5 bases; junction bases outside the gene matches: 4. This CDR3 spans 14 amino acids. This CDR3 is CASSLLQGGTEAFF. For the CDR3, the DNA is TGCGCCAGCAGCTTGTTACAGGGGGGAACTGAAGCTTTCTTT.

The rearrangement uses TRBV7-2 and TRBJ1-2, with 7 bases fitting TRBD1. The CDR3 has 15 residues. The V and J ends lost 5 bases and 3 bases, in that order; junction bases with no gene match: 9. Germline assignment: CDR1 SGHTA and CDR2 FQGNSA. CDR3: CASSRRGRGDYGYTF. The CDR3, as DNA: TGTGCCAGCAGCCGACGGGGCAGGGGGGACTATGGCTACACCTTC. The whole variable domain, filled in from reference TRBV7-2 and TRBJ1-2, reads GAGVSQSPSNKVTEKGKDVELRCDPISGHTALYWYRQSLGQGLEFLIYFQGNSAPDKSGLPSDRFSAERTGGSVSTLTIQRTQQEDSAVYLCASSRRGRGDYGYTFGSGTRLTVV.

V is TRBV7-2 and J is TRBJ2-2, with 10 nucleotides matching TRBD1. J was trimmed by 6 bases and V by 2 bases; bases with no gene match: 6. CDR1 is SGHTA and CDR2 is FQGNSA in the germline V gene. There are 16 residues in the CDR3. The CDR3, as DNA: TGTGCCAGCAGCTTAACCGGGACAGGGGCATCCGGGGAGCTGTTTTTT. This codes for CASSLTGTGASGELFF.

The V and J genes are TRBV7-2 and TRBJ2-2; 10 nucleotides match TRBD2. This CDR3 is built from 16 residues. With 5 bases clipped from V and 4 bases from J, the junction kept 7 bases outside the gene matches. CDR1 and CDR2 from the germline V gene are SGHTA and FQGNSA. For the CDR3, the DNA is TGTGCCAGCAGCAACCCTAGCGGGGGAGGCACCGGGGAGCTGTTTTTT. Translating it yields CASSNPSGGGTGELFF.

CDR3 sequence reads: CASSGDLPNYGYTF. In DNA form, the CDR3 reads TGTGCCAGCAGTGGGGACCTTCCAAACTATGGCTACACCTTC. The J gene is TRBJ1-2, the V gene TRBV27; D may be TRBD1 (5 bases). Germline V gene sequence: CDR1 MNHEY, CDR2 SMNVEV (reference sequence). The CDR3 contains 14 residues. V was trimmed by 5 bases and J by 2 bases, leaving 12 bases between them.